This is a list of T cell receptor beta chains from one sample in a study of T-cell memory formation after mild COVID-19. Via MiXCR, TCRdb re-called the 5' RACE reads, giving one row per CDR3 protein. The sample comprises around 300,000 distinct CDR3 sequences, 14% of which are singletons, and around 23% rests with the top ten. The sequencing sample was made of PBMCs or a T cell subset sorted from them (not recorded which). The receptors here all came from a man between 18 and 35 years old who had mild COVID-19 (a few samples of this study predate the infection). Cell type and time point are not known. CDR3s include the opening cysteine and the closing phenylalanine or tryptophan. A D gene is named only where the DNA matches it firmly. Some rows mark clone size as missing; the rest say once, few, many or name a class of expanded clone.

D,size,V,J,CDR3,DNA
TRBD1,NA,TRBV29-1,TRBJ1-1,CSVLLYRGTEAFF,TGCAGCGTCCTCCTCTACAGGGGCACTGAAGCTTTCTTT
TRBD2,few,TRBV4-2,TRBJ2-3,CASSQDLAGLPTDTQYF,TGTGCCAGCAGCCAAGATCTAGCGGGCCTACCCACAGATACGCAGTATTTT
NA,NA,TRBV9,TRBJ2-3,CASSVDGGVTDTQYF,TGTGCCAGCAGCGTAGATGGCGGGGTCACAGATACGCAGTATTTT
TRBD1,NA,TRBV5-6,TRBJ2-5,CASTETYRGTQYF,TGTGCCAGCACCGAAACGTACAGGGGGACCCAGTACTTC
NA,many,TRBV20-1,TRBJ2-5,CSARVQGGETQYF,TGCAGTGCTAGGGTTCAGGGCGGAGAGACCCAGTACTTC
NA,NA,TRBV5-1,TRBJ1-1,CASSSGSSNTEAFF,TGCGCCAGCAGCTCCGGGTCTTCGAACACTGAAGCTTTCTTT
NA,NA,TRBV6-6,TRBJ2-5,CASSPRGGYETQYF,TGTGCCAGCAGCCCCCGCGGGGGCTATGAGACCCAGTACTTC
NA,NA,TRBV29-1,TRBJ2-3,CSVEEGPDTQYF,TGCAGCGTTGAGGAGGGACCAGATACGCAGTATTTT
TRBD1,NA,TRBV27,TRBJ2-1,CASSPRTGWNEQFF,TGTGCCAGCAGTCCTCGGACAGGGTGGAATGAGCAGTTCTTC
TRBD2,NA,TRBV30,TRBJ2-5,CAWIRGGAYSETQYF,TGTGCCTGGATCCGCGGGGGGGCCTATTCCGAGACCCAGTACTTC
NA,few,TRBV7-9,TRBJ2-1,CASRLEGLGNEQFF,TGTGCCAGCAGGCTAGAGGGGCTGGGGAATGAGCAGTTCTTC
NA,NA,TRBV7-8,TRBJ2-3,CASSPWQGAGAGDTQYF,TGTGCCAGCAGCCCCTGGCAGGGTGCGGGGGCGGGAGATACGCAGTATTTT
NA,NA,TRBV7-2,TRBJ1-5,CASSLGQVFYQPQHF,TGTGCCAGCAGCTTAGGACAGGTATTTTATCAGCCCCAGCATTTT
NA,few,TRBV18,TRBJ1-5,CASSPIGSSNQPQHF,TGTGCCAGCTCACCCATCGGATCAAGCAATCAGCCCCAGCATTTT
TRBD2,NA,TRBV5-1,TRBJ2-3,CASSLALAGDTDTQYF,TGCGCCAGCAGCTTGGCACTAGCGGGGGACACAGATACGCAGTATTTT
NA,NA,TRBV4-2,TRBJ2-7,CASSQLSGSTYEQYF,TGTGCCAGCAGCCAACTTTCGGGTTCCACCTACGAGCAGTACTTC
NA,NA,TRBV4-3,TRBJ2-3,CASSQDLDSTDTQYF,TGCGCCAGCAGCCAAGATTTGGACAGCACAGATACGCAGTATTTT
NA,NA,TRBV5-1,TRBJ2-3,CASSSGHETSTDTQYF,TGCGCCAGCAGCTCGGGACACGAGACTAGCACAGATACGCAGTATTTT
TRBD1,many,TRBV7-2,TRBJ1-6,CASRTIRDRGTPLHF,TGTGCCAGCAGGACTATCCGGGACAGGGGTACACCCCTCCACTTT
TRBD1,few,TRBV29-1,TRBJ2-3,CSVANPPGQGADTQYF,TGCAGCGTCGCGAACCCGCCGGGACAGGGGGCAGATACGCAGTATTTT
NA,NA,TRBV2,TRBJ2-5,CASMVGETQYF,TGTGCCAGCATGGTTGGAGAGACCCAGTACTTC
TRBD2,NA,TRBV11-2,TRBJ2-5,CASSLQRGNQETQYF,TGTGCCAGCAGCTTACAGCGGGGGAACCAAGAGACCCAGTACTTC
NA,many,TRBV18,TRBJ1-5,CASSPPNKGDQPQHF,TGTGCCAGCTCACCCCCTAACAAGGGGGATCAGCCCCAGCATTTT
NA,NA,TRBV5-1,TRBJ2-3,CASSLDSSNTQYF,TGCGCCAGCAGCTTGGATAGCTCCAATACGCAGTATTTT
NA,NA,TRBV4-2,TRBJ2-3,CASAPLATDTQYF,TGTGCCAGCGCACCTCTAGCGACAGATACGCAGTATTTT
TRBD1,NA,TRBV7-8,TRBJ1-1,CASSYGTGGLNTEAFF,TGTGCCAGCAGCTACGGGACAGGGGGACTGAACACTGAAGCTTTCTTT
NA,NA,TRBV4-1,TRBJ1-1,CASSQVNRNTEAFF,TGCGCCAGCAGCCAAGTGAACAGGAACACTGAAGCTTTCTTT
NA,NA,TRBV12-3/TRBV12-4,TRBJ2-4,CASRLDGDYIQYF,TGTGCCAGCCGACTCGACGGGGACTACATTCAGTACTTC
NA,few,TRBV7-6,TRBJ2-2,CASSRSGGSAGELFF,TGTGCCAGCAGCCGGAGTGGGGGGAGCGCCGGGGAGCTGTTTTTT
TRBD2,few,TRBV20-1,TRBJ2-2,CSASGGYTGELFF,TGCAGTGCTAGCGGGGGGTACACCGGGGAGCTGTTTTTT
NA,few,TRBV6-5,TRBJ1-1,CATIQRVTGEAFF,TGTGCCACCATACAACGGGTTACGGGGGAAGCTTTCTTT
TRBD2,NA,TRBV7-2,TRBJ2-5,CASSPTSGGRGTQYF,TGTGCCAGCAGCCCTACTAGCGGGGGGAGGGGGACCCAGTACTTC
NA,NA,TRBV7-8,TRBJ1-6,CASSVRNSPLHF,TGTGCCAGCAGCGTCCGTAATTCACCCCTCCACTTT
TRBD1,few,TRBV5-1,TRBJ1-1,CASSLDNRGTEAFF,TGCGCCAGCAGCTTGGATAACAGGGGTACTGAAGCTTTCTTT
TRBD2,few,TRBV7-9,TRBJ2-1,CASSSSGTRSYNEQFF,TGTGCCAGCAGCTCCTCCGGGACTAGATCTTACAATGAGCAGTTCTTC
TRBD2,many,TRBV7-2,TRBJ2-7,CASSLTSGSYEQYF,TGTGCCAGCAGCCTTACTAGCGGCTCCTACGAGCAGTACTTC
TRBD1,few,TRBV5-1,TRBJ1-1,CASRIQGATTEAFF,TGCGCCAGCAGAATACAGGGGGCGACGACTGAAGCTTTCTTT
NA,NA,TRBV21-1,TRBJ2-7,CASSSRDSSYEQYF,TGTGCCAGCAGTTCCCGGGATAGCTCCTACGAGCAGTACTTC
NA,many,TRBV5-1,TRBJ2-2,CASSLDGNTGELFF,TGCGCCAGCAGCTTGGATGGGAACACCGGGGAGCTGTTTTTT
NA,many,TRBV7-2,TRBJ2-2,CASSLSGHATGELFF,TGTGCCAGCAGCTTAAGCGGGCACGCTACCGGGGAGCTGTTTTTT
NA,few,TRBV7-9,TRBJ1-4,CASSLGAIGGREKLFF,TGTGCCAGCAGCTTAGGAGCCATTGGGGGTCGCGAAAAACTGTTTTTT
NA,few,TRBV5-1,TRBJ2-5,CASRSVETQYF,TGCGCCAGCCGCTCCGTAGAGACCCAGTACTTC
NA,many,TRBV6-2/TRBV6-3,TRBJ2-1,CASSNGPTSLPDF,TGTGCCAGCAGCAACGGGCCGACTAGTCTCCCCGACTTC
NA,few,TRBV10-1,TRBJ2-2,CASSAGFGELFF,TGCGCCAGCAGTGCAGGGTTCGGGGAGCTGTTTTTT
NA,NA,TRBV6-6,TRBJ1-1,CASSYSGTAEAFF,TGTGCCAGCAGTTACTCGGGGACGGCTGAAGCTTTCTTT
NA,NA,TRBV20-1,TRBJ2-4,CSADRRGLAKNIQYF,TGCAGTGCGGACCGGAGAGGACTAGCCAAAAACATTCAGTACTTC
NA,few,TRBV2,TRBJ2-5,CASEGYQETQYF,TGTGCCAGCGAGGGATACCAAGAGACCCAGTACTTC
NA,many,TRBV4-1,TRBJ2-1,CASSQDRETRQFF,TGCGCCAGCAGCCAAGATAGGGAGACCAGGCAGTTCTTC
TRBD1,many,TRBV7-2,TRBJ2-2,CASGTGRGTGELFF,TGTGCCAGTGGGACAGGGAGGGGCACCGGGGAGCTGTTTTTT
NA,few,TRBV2,TRBJ1-6,CASTQRQINSPLHF,TGTGCCAGCACCCAGCGACAGATTAATTCACCCCTCCACTTT
TRBD2,many,TRBV7-9,TRBJ2-3,CASSSTSGGPGDTQYF,TGTGCCAGCAGCTCGACTAGCGGGGGACCTGGAGATACGCAGTATTTT
NA,NA,TRBV29-1,TRBJ2-1,CSVTGRPNEQFF,TGCAGCGTGACCGGACGGCCCAATGAGCAGTTCTTC
TRBD1,few,TRBV7-9,TRBJ2-7,CASSQDRGFYEQYF,TGTGCCAGCAGCCAGGACAGGGGGTTCTACGAGCAGTACTTC